This entry is about one T cell receptor beta chain. The antigen is undetermined. The germline gives CDR1 MGHRA, CDR2 YSYEKL. The CDR3 runs to 13 residues. Trimming left V 4 bases short and J 5 bases short, with 11 bases between. An Oncomine TCR Beta short-read assay was used to sequence the DNA from cultured CD4+ T cells. One entry per CDR3 protein, called by TCRdb with MiXCR from the PCR reads. The sample carries roughly 7,400 distinct CDR3 sequences, 35% to 40% recorded once. This record comes from a study of vaccination and CD4 T cells after COVID-19. Stated treatment: approximately 9-day PBMC culture with coronavirus spike peptide pools or control peptides (ViraFEST assay). From the unexposed donor, CD4+ T cells were collected ahead of the COVID-19 pandemic (2011-2018). Culture conditions combined a few million PBMCs per well with 10 IU/ml IL-2 and around 10 ug/ml peptide pools. Study-wide points: With convalescent patients, a median around 85% of reactive clones emerged solely after vaccination.

The material sequenced was CD4+ T cells from blood, cultured in vitro. The receptor was derived from a human donor in good health. The chain employs TRBV4-1 and TRBJ1-2; D perhaps matches TRBD1 (5 bases). In DNA form, the CDR3 reads TGCGCCAGCAGCCTCGAGGGGCGGTATGGCTACACCTTC. It specifies CASSLEGRYGYTF.